These T cell receptor beta chains were read from a single sample in a study of CD8 T cells in Susac syndrome. Each CDR3 protein is one row after TCRdb ran MiXCR on the immunoSEQ multiplex PCR reads. This sample has around 270,000 distinct CDR3 sequences, with around 85% found just once. The sequenced material came from CD8+ T cells from PBMCs. The origin of the receptors is a human donor with multiple sclerosis. Each CDR3 is given with its conserved first and last residue. D genes are given only for firm matches. Size tells how often a clone was seen (once, few, many) or the class of an expanded clone, and some rows leave it out.

V gene	clone size	CDR3 length	J gene	D gene	CDR3 DNA	CDR3 protein
TRBV27	few	15	TRBJ2-2	NA	TGTGCCAGCAGTTTGAGAGTCGCGAACACCGGGGAGCTGTTTTTT	CASSLRVANTGELFF
TRBV4-1	NA	16	TRBJ1-5	TRBD1	TGCGCCAGCAGCCCCGGACAGGGACCGAGCAATCAGCCCCAGCATTTT	CASSPGQGPSNQPQHF
TRBV11-2	NA	16	TRBJ1-4	TRBD1	TGTGCCAGCAGCTTAGATAACGGAGGGGGCAGGGAAAAACTGTTTTTT	CASSLDNGGGREKLFF
TRBV5-4	NA	16	TRBJ2-3	TRBD2	TGTGCCAGCAGCTATCCGACTAGCGGCGTGACAGATACGCAGTATTTT	CASSYPTSGVTDTQYF
TRBV19	NA	14	TRBJ1-2	NA	TGTGCCAGTACCCCCCTGCTTCAAGACTATGGCTACACCTTC	CASTPLLQDYGYTF
TRBV20-1	NA	19	TRBJ2-3	TRBD2	TGCAGTGCTAATAATCTAAGACTAGCGGGTACCGTTAGCACAGATACGCAGTATTTT	CSANNLRLAGTVSTDTQYF
TRBV28	NA	15	TRBJ1-5	TRBD1	TGTGCCAGCAGTCAAGGAGACAGGGTGGGACAGCCCCAGCATTTT	CASSQGDRVGQPQHF
TRBV28	few	14	TRBJ1-1	TRBD1	TGTGCCAGCAGTCTAAGGACAGGGTTGGCTGAAGCTTTCTTT	CASSLRTGLAEAFF
TRBV5-6	NA	14	TRBJ2-7	NA	TGTGCCAGCAGCTTTACTAACCGGGTCCAGGAGCAGTACTTC	CASSFTNRVQEQYF
TRBV5-4	NA	15	TRBJ1-1	NA	TGTGCCAGCAGCTTGGCCCAGGGCGTGGACACTGAAGCTTTCTTT	CASSLAQGVDTEAFF
TRBV7-2	few	15	TRBJ2-7	TRBD1	TGTGCCAGCAGCTTAGCGGGGACAGGGCTAATCGAGCAGTACTTC	CASSLAGTGLIEQYF
TRBV27	NA	15	TRBJ2-3	TRBD2	TGTGCCAGCAGTTCCCATCCTAGCGGGCTGGATACGCAGTATTTT	CASSSHPSGLDTQYF
TRBV5-4	NA	17	TRBJ2-3	TRBD2	TGTGCCAGCAGCCCCCTCCCGACTAGCGGAAGCACAGATACGCAGTATTTT	CASSPLPTSGSTDTQYF
TRBV7-8	few	11	TRBJ2-7	NA	TGTGCCAGCAGCTTAGAGTGGGAGCAGTACTTC	CASSLEWEQYF
TRBV9	NA	15	TRBJ2-3	NA	TGTGCCAGCAGCGTTGGGGCGGGATCGGAGGATACGCAGTATTTT	CASSVGAGSEDTQYF
TRBV12-3/TRBV12-4	NA	12	TRBJ1-5	NA	TGTGCCAGCAGTTTTGTCCAGGCGGAATTGCATTTT	CASSFVQAELHF